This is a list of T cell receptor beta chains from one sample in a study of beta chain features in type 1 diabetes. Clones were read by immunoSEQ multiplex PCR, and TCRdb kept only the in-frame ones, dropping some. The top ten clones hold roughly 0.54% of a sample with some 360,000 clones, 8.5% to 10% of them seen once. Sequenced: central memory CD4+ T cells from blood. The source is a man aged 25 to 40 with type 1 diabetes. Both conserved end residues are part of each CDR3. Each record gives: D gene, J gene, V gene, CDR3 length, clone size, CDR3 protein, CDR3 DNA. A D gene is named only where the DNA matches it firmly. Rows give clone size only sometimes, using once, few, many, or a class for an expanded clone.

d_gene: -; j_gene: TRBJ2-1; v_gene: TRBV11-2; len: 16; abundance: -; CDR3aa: CASSSGETRSYNEQFF; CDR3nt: TGTGCCAGCAGCTCGGGTGAGACTCGCTCCTACAATGAGCAGTTCTTC
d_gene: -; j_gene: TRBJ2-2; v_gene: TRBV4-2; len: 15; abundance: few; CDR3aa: CASSQEGGSAGELFF; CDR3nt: TGTGCCAGCAGCCAAGAAGGAGGGTCCGCCGGGGAGCTGTTTTTT
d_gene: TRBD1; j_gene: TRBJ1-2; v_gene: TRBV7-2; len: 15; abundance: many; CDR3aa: CASSLVTGEEYGYTF; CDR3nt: TGTGCCAGCAGCTTAGTTACAGGGGAGGAGTATGGCTACACCTTC
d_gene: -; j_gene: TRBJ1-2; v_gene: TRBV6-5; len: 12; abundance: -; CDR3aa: CAIGGLNYGYTF; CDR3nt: TGTGCTATTGGGGGCCTTAACTATGGCTACACCTTC
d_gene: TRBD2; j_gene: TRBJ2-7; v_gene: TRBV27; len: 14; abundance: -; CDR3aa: CASSFGLAGGEQYF; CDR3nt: TGTGCCAGCAGTTTTGGGCTAGCGGGCGGTGAGCAGTACTTC
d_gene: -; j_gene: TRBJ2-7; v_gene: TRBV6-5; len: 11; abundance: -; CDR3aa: CASRHDYEQYF; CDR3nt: TGTGCCAGCAGACATGACTACGAGCAGTACTTC
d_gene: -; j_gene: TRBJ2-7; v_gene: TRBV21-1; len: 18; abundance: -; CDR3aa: CASSKVSRDKRDTYEQYF; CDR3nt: TGTGCCAGCAGCAAAGTCTCCAGGGACAAGCGTGATACCTACGAGCAGTACTTC
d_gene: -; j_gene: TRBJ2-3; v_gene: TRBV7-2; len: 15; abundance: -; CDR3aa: CASSFQSGSTDTQYF; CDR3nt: TGTGCCAGCAGCTTTCAATCGGGAAGCACAGATACGCAGTATTTT
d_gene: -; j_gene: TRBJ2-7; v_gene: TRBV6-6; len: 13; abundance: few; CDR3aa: CASIGQNNYEQYF; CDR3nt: TGTGCCAGCATTGGGCAAAATAACTACGAGCAGTACTTC
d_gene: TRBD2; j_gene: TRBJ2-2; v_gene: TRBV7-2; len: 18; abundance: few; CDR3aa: CASSAQPSGSWGTGELFF; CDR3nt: TGTGCCAGCAGCGCCCAACCTAGCGGGAGTTGGGGCACCGGGGAGCTGTTTTTT
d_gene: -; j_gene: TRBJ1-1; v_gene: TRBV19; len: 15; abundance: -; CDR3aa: CASSRDGSLNTEAFF; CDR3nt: TGTGCCAGTAGTAGGGACGGCAGCCTGAACACTGAAGCTTTCTTT
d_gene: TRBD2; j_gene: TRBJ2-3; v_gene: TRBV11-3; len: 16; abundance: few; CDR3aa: CASSLGTSGFTDTQYF; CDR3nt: TGTGCCAGCAGCTTAGGAACTAGCGGGTTCACAGATACGCAGTATTTT
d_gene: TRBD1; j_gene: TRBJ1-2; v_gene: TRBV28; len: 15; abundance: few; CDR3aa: CATAKWGQGGGGYTF; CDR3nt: TGTGCCACCGCGAAGTGGGGACAGGGAGGTGGTGGCTACACCTTC
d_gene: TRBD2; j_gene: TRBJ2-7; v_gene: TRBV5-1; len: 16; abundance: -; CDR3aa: CASSRLRAGGQEEQYF; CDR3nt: TGCGCCAGCAGCCGCCTCCGGGCGGGGGGCCAGGAGGAGCAGTACTTC
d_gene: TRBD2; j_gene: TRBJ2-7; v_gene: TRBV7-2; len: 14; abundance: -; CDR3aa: CASTRLAGVNEQYF; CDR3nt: TGTGCCAGCACTCGACTAGCGGGAGTAAACGAGCAGTACTTC
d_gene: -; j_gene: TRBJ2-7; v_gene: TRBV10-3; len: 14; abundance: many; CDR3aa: CAISEREDGYEQYF; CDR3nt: TGTGCCATCAGTGAGCGAGAAGACGGCTACGAGCAGTACTTC
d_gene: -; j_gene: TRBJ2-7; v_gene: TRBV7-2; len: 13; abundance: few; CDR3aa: CASSFAGAYEQYF; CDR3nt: TGTGCCAGCAGCTTTGCTGGAGCCTACGAGCAGTACTTC